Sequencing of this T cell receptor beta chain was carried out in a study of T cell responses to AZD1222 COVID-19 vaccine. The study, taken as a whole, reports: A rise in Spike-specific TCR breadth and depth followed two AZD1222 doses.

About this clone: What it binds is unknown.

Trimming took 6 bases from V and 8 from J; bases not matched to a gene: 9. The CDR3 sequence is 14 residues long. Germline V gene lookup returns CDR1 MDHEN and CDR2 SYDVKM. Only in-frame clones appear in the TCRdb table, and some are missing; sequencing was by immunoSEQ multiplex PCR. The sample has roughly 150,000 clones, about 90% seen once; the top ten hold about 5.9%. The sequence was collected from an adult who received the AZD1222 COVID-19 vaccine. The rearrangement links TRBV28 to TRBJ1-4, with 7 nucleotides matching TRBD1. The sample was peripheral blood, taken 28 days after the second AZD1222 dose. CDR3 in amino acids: CASRTGNDAEKLFF. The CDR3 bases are TGTGCCAGCAGGACAGGGAATGATGCGGAAAAACTGTTTTTT.